The 16 T cell receptor beta chains below were found in one sample sequenced in a study of T cell responses to AZD1222 COVID-19 vaccine. Measured with immunoSEQ multiplex PCR; TCRdb has only the in-frame clones, and not every one. This repertoire shows some 140,000 clones, about 90% found once; its top ten account for approximately 5.7%. The starting material was peripheral blood, obtained on day 0 of AZD1222 vaccination. These receptors were obtained from an adult in good health.

The chain is built from TRBV19 and TRBJ2-7, with a tentative D call TRBD2 (6 bases). The CDR3 is 13 amino acids. Germline assignment: CDR1 LNHDA and CDR2 SQIVND (reference sequence). V lost 7 bases and J 0 bases, leaving 10 bases between the germline ends. CDR3 sequence reads: CASNAGYSYEQYF. DNA for the CDR3: TGTGCCAGTAATGCGGGATACTCCTACGAGCAGTACTTC.

The chain is built from TRBV30 and TRBJ2-2; TRBD2 is a possible D gene (6 bases). CDR3 length: 14 amino acids. Deletions cut 3 bases from V and 1 base from J, with 9 bases between. Germline V gives CDR1 GTSNPN, CDR2 SVGIG (reference sequence). Here the CDR3 DNA reads TGTGCCTGGAGCGGGGGACGGAACACCGGGGAGCTGTTTTTT. Protein sequence: CAWSGGRNTGELFF.

The chain links TRBV19 to TRBJ1-1; D might be TRBD1 (5 bases). CDR1 is LNHDA and CDR2 is SQIVND in the germline V gene (reference sequence). The CDR3 covers 14 residues. Trimming pared 6 bases from V and 0 bases from J, leaving 11 bases between. The CDR3 here is CASSINRMNTEAFF. DNA for the CDR3: TGTGCCAGTAGCATCAACAGGATGAACACTGAAGCTTTCTTT.

This chain connects TRBV30 to TRBJ2-5; D possibly corresponds to TRBD1 (6 bases). V was clipped by 4 bases and J by 2 bases, with 17 bases between them. CDR1 and CDR2 from the germline V gene are GTSNPN and SVGIG (reference sequence). This CDR3 is built from 15 residues. CDR3 nucleotides: TGTGCCTGGAAACCTGGGACACGTGAACAAGAGACCCAGTACTTC. It translates to CAWKPGTREQETQYF.

The chain employs TRBV6-5 and TRBJ1-1, with 10 positions matching TRBD1. Trimming cost V 6 bases and J 1 base; bases outside gene matches: 5. The V gene's germline CDR1 is MNHEY and CDR2 SVGAGI. The CDR3 runs 15 residues. Written as DNA, the CDR3 is TGTGCCAGCAGCCGGGACAGGGGAGCGAACACTGAAGCTTTCTTT. Residues: CASSRDRGANTEAFF.

Details on this clone: Other DNA variants within this sample encode the same CDR3. This chain links TRBV5-1 with TRBJ2-1, with 9 bases matching TRBD2. J was trimmed by 7 bases and V by 3 bases; bases with no gene match: 2. This CDR3 has 13 amino acids. CDR1 and CDR2 from the germline V gene are SGHRS and YFSETQ. The CDR3: CASSSLAGNEQFF. CDR3 DNA: TGCGCCAGCAGCTCCCTAGCGGGGAATGAGCAGTTCTTC.

This chain joins TRBV18 and TRBJ2-7, with D unresolved. Germline CDR1 reads KGHSH; CDR2 reads LQKENI. This CDR3 comprises 13 residues. Trimming shortened V by 6 bases and J by 0 bases, and 9 bases separated the two germline ends. The CDR3 DNA reads TGTGCCAGCTCCCCGGCCCGCTCCTACGAGCAGTACTTC. This encodes CASSPARSYEQYF. Complete variable domain (other parts from reference TRBV18 and TRBJ2-7): NAGVMQNPRHLVRRRGQEARLRCSPMKGHSHVYWYRQLPEEGLKFMVYLQKENIIDESGMPKERFSAEFPKEGPSILRIQQVVRGDSAAYFCASSPARSYEQYFGPGTRLTVT.

The rearrangement uses TRBV18 and TRBJ1-6; 7 positions match TRBD1. Looked up from germline, CDR1 is KGHSH and CDR2 is LQKENI. The CDR3 totals 15 residues. V lost 2 bases to trimming and J lost 8 bases; unmatched junction nucleotides: 6. Here the CDR3 reads CASSPMRGLDSPLHF. Here the CDR3 DNA reads TGTGCCAGCTCACCAATGAGGGGGCTTGATTCACCCCTCCACTTT.

V gene TRBV18 combines with J gene TRBJ2-4, with D maybe TRBD2 (5 bases). Germline V gives CDR1 KGHSH, CDR2 LQKENI. This CDR3 is built from 16 residues. Between the trimmed V and J ends, which lost 2 bases and 0 bases, there was a span of 11 bases. The CDR3 DNA reads TGTGCCAGCTCACCAAGGGCTGGACTAGCCAAAAACATTCAGTACTTC. Protein: CASSPRAGLAKNIQYF.

The V call is TRBV7-2, the J call TRBJ1-2; a possible D gene is TRBD1 (5 bases). V was clipped by 1 base and J by 5 bases, with 8 bases between them. The length of the CDR3 is 13 residues. Germline-derived CDR1 and CDR2 are SGHTA and FQGNSA. CDR3 protein: CASSLEPGYGYTF. In DNA, the CDR3 is TGTGCCAGCAGCTTAGAACCAGGGTATGGCTACACCTTC.

J is TRBJ1-5 and V is TRBV6-5, with TRBD1 matching over 10 bases. In germline, CDR1 is MNHEY, CDR2 SVGAGI. The CDR3 extends over 14 amino acids. V dropped 6 bases and J dropped 5; count of bases not matched to a gene: 4. For the CDR3, the DNA is TGTGCCAGCAGCCTAGGGACAGGGGATCAGCCCCAGCATTTT. Its translation: CASSLGTGDQPQHF.

V and J are TRBV19 and TRBJ1-4, with 7 nucleotides matching TRBD1. This CDR3 is 15 amino acids long. The V gene end was trimmed by 6 bases and the J gene end by 4 bases; junction bases not matched to a gene: 8. CDR1 is LNHDA, CDR2 SQIVND, per germline (reference sequence). The CDR3 sequence: CASSLQGRYNEKLFF. The CDR3, as DNA: TGTGCCAGTAGCCTACAGGGGCGTTATAATGAAAAACTGTTTTTT.

The chain couples TRBV7-2 to TRBJ2-5; 10 bases match TRBD1. V was clipped by 6 bases and J by 5 bases; unmatched bases: 3. Germline CDR1 reads SGHTA; CDR2 reads FQGNSA. The CDR3 has 13 residues. This CDR3 is CASRGQGLETQYF. The CDR3 coding sequence is TGTGCCAGCAGGGGACAGGGGTTGGAGACCCAGTACTTC.

The chain couples TRBV10-3 to TRBJ1-4, with TRBD1 matching over 7 bases. V trimming: 2 bases; J trimming: 4 bases; junction bases outside the gene matches: 4. Germline assignment: CDR1 ENHRY and CDR2 SYGVKD. CDR3 length equals 15 residues. CDR3: CAISEGRDSNEKLFF. CDR3 nucleotide sequence: TGTGCCATCAGTGAGGGGCGGGACAGTAATGAAAAACTGTTTTTT.

The gene calls are TRBV27 and TRBJ2-7; D remains unclear. The CDR3 contains 13 residues. The germline V and J ends were trimmed by 8 bases and 0 bases, with 11 bases remaining between them. The germline CDR1 and CDR2 sequences are MNHEY and SMNVEV (reference sequence). The CDR3 loop reads CASGSASSYEQYF. As DNA, the CDR3 is TGTGCCAGCGGGTCGGCTAGCTCCTACGAGCAGTACTTC.

This chain links TRBV5-1 with TRBJ2-5; 7 bases map to TRBD2. The CDR3 contains 15 residues. In germline, CDR1 is SGHRS, CDR2 YFSETQ. With 4 bases clipped from V and 4 bases from J, the junction kept 10 bases outside the gene matches. CDR3 sequence (DNA): TGCGCCAGCAGCCTCCAGACTAGCCCGCCAGAGACCCAGTACTTC. Translating it yields CASSLQTSPPETQYF.